This T cell receptor beta chain emerged from a study of monozygotic twins with inflammatory bowel disease. An approximately 2.5 ml blood sample was drawn per donor. The germline CDR1 and CDR2 sequences are MGHDK and SYGVNS. The CDR3 runs 13 residues. As to this clonotype: What it binds is unknown.

Incorporation of UMIs carrying a 6-nucleotide sample barcode was performed by template switching. TCRdb processed the 5' RACE reads again and assigns one entry to each CDR3 protein, with no DNA. This sample's table has 350,000 to 500,000 distinct CDR3 sequences. Findings and caveats of the study: No single strong signal or clonotype associated with IBD was supported.

The sequence was collected from a human donor with ulcerative colitis or Crohn's disease, or a healthy co-twin of an affected twin (not recorded which). Sample: blood. The chain couples TRBV25-1 to TRBJ1-4; TCRdb's assignment of TRBD1 cannot be checked, as there is no DNA. The CDR3 loop reads CASSGRGNEKLFF.